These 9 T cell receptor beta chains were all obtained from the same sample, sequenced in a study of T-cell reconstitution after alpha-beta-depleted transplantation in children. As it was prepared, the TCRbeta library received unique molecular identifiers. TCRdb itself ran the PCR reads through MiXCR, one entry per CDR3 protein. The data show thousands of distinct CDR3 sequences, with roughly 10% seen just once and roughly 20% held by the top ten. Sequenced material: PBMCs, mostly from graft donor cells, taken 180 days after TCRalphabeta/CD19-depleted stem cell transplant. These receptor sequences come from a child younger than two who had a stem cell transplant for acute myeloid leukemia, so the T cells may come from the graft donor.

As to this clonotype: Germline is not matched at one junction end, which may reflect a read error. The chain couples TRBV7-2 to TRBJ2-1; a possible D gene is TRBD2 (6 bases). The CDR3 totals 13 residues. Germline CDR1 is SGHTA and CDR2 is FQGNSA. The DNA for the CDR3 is TGTGCCGGCAGGGAACGGGGCGGGGCCAGGTCGGTCTTC. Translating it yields CAGRERGGARSVF. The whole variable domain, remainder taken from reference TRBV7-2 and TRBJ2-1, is GAGVSQSPSNKVTEKGKDVELRCDPISGHTALYWYRQSLGQGLEFLIYFQGNSAPDKSGLPSDRFSAERTGGSVSTLTIQRTQQEDSAVYLCAGRERGGARSVFGPGTRLTVL.

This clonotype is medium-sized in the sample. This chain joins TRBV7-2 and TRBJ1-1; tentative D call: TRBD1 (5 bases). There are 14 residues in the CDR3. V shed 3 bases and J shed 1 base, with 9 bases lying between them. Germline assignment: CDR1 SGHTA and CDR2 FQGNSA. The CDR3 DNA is TGTGCCAGCAGCTTGGACGGGGGGAACACTGAAGCTTTCTTT. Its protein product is CASSLDGGNTEAFF.

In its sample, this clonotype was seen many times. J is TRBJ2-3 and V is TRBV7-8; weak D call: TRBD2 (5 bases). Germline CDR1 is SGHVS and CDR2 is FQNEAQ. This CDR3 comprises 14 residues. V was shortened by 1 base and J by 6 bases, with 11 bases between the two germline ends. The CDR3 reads CASSLVRELDTQYF. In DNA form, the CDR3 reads TGTGCCAGCAGCTTAGTTAGGGAGTTGGATACGCAGTATTTT.

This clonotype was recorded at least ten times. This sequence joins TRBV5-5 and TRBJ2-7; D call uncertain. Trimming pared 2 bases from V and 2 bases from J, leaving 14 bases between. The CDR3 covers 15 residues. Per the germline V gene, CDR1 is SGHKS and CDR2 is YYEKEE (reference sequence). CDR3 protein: CASSFRGDTPYEQYF. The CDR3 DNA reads TGTGCCAGCAGCTTCCGAGGAGACACTCCCTACGAGCAGTACTTC.

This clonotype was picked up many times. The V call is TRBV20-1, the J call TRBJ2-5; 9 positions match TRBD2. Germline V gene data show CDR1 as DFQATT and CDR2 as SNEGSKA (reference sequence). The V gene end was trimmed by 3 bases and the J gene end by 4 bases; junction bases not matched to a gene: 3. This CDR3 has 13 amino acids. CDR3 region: CSARGLAAETQYF. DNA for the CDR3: TGCAGTGCTAGGGGACTAGCTGCAGAGACCCAGTACTTC.

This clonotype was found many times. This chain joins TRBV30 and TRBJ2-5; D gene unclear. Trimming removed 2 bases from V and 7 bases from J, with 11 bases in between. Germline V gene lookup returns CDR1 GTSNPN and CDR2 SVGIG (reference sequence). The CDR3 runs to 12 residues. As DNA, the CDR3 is TGTGCCTGGAGTCGGCTAACGGGGACCCAGTACTTC. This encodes CAWSRLTGTQYF.

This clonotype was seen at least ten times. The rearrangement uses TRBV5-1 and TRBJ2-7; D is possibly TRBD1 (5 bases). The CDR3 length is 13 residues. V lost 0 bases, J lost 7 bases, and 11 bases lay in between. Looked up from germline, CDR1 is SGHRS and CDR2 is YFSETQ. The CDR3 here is CASSLGGGQEQYF. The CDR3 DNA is TGCGCCAGCAGCTTGGGGGGCGGCCAGGAGCAGTACTTC.

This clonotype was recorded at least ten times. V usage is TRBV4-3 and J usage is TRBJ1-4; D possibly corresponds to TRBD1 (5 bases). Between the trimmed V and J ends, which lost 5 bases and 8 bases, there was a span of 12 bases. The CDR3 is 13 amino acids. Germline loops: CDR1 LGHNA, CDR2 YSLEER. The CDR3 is CASSKGEGEKLFF. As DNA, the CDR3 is TGCGCCAGCAGCAAAGGGGAAGGGGAAAAACTGTTTTTT.

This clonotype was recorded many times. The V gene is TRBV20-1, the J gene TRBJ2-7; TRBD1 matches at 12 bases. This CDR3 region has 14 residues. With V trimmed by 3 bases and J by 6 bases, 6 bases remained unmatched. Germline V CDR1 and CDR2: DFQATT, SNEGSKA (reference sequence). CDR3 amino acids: CSARAGTGGFEQYF. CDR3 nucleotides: TGCAGTGCTAGGGCCGGGACAGGGGGCTTCGAGCAGTACTTC.